This TCR beta chain was recorded in a study of T cell changes during pregnancy in multiple sclerosis. This CDR3 is 16 amino acids long. V lost 4 bases to trimming and J lost 0 bases, with 12 bases between them. Germline values: CDR1 MGHDK, CDR2 SYGVNS. This table comes from immunoSEQ multiplex PCR, and its TCRdb copy is limited to in-frame clones, with some not included. The table includes 25,000 to 30,000 clones, roughly 89% detected once. The origin of this receptor is a female donor in good health, enrolled as a control in a pregnancy study. The sequencing used CD4+ T cells from peripheral blood mononuclear cells, collected in the first trimester of pregnancy. The chain links TRBV25-1 to TRBJ2-2; TRBD1 might be the D (6 bases). Written as DNA, the CDR3 is TGTGCCAGCAGTGCCAACAGGGCCCCGAACACCGGGGAGCTGTTTTTT. Its protein product is CASSANRAPNTGELFF. The full variable domain, in which reference TRBV25-1 and TRBJ2-2 provide the parts outside the CDR3, is EADIYQTPRYLVIGTGKKITLECSQTMGHDKMYWYQQDPGMELHLIHYSYGVNSTEKGDLSSESTVSRIRTEHFPLTLESARPSHTSQYLCASSANRAPNTGELFFGEGSRLTVL.